This passage covers 12 T cell receptor beta chains from one sample sequenced in a study of blood T cells in healthy people across ages. Primers used in a second PCR of roughly 6 to 12 cycles were a sample-barcoded 5' primer and a J-beta primer mix. TCRdb reprocessed the 5' RACE reads with MiXCR, giving one entry per CDR3 protein. The data hold about 1.4 million distinct CDR3 sequences, with approximately 59% observed a single time. The source material was blood. The source of these receptors is a man in his late teens or twenties in good health.

The V call is TRBV6-6, the J call TRBJ2-1; 8 bases match TRBD1. CDR3 size: 15 residues. V was clipped by 2 bases and J by 6 bases; unmatched bases: 6. Germline assignment: CDR1 MNHNY and CDR2 SVGAGI (reference sequence). The CDR3 loop reads CASSYPGTGSNEQFF. In nucleotides, the CDR3 is TGTGCCAGCAGTTACCCTGGGACAGGTAGCAATGAGCAGTTCTTC.

In this sample, this clonotype turned up a few times. Here the CDR3 reads CASSPDAEYGYTF. The CDR3 DNA follows: TGTGCCAGCAGCCCGGACGCGGAGTATGGCTACACCTTC. The V gene is TRBV7-9, the J gene TRBJ1-2; D is unclear. The CDR3 is 13 residues long. The ends were cut back, 5 bases at V and 5 bases at J, with 12 bases in the middle. In germline, CDR1 is SEHNR, CDR2 FQNEAQ (reference sequence). The full variable domain, rest sourced from reference TRBV7-9 and TRBJ1-2, is DTGVSQNPRHKITKRGQNVTFRCDPISEHNRLYWYRQTLGQGPEFLTYFQNEAQLEKSRLLSDRFSAERPKGSFSTLEIQRTEQGDSAMYLCASSPDAEYGYTFGSGTRLTVV.

This clonotype was counted only a few times. V gene TRBV15 combines with J gene TRBJ1-2, with 11 bases lining up with TRBD1. The V gene end was trimmed by 7 bases and the J gene end by 6 bases; junction bases not matched to a gene: 10. From germline, CDR1 is LNHNV and CDR2 YYDKDF (reference sequence). CDR3 size: 15 residues. The CDR3: CATTPDRGPSNGYTF. Here the CDR3 DNA reads TGTGCCACCACCCCGGACAGGGGGCCGTCGAATGGCTACACCTTC.

CDR3 protein: CASRDPPGVDEQFF. CDR3 DNA sequence: TGTGCCAGCCGGGATCCCCCGGGTGTCGATGAGCAGTTCTTC. The rearrangement joins TRBV2 to TRBJ2-1; D perhaps matches TRBD2 (5 bases). Deletions cut 8 bases from V and 8 bases from J, with 19 bases between. The CDR3 spans 14 residues. Germline V gene data show CDR1 as SNHLY and CDR2 as FYNNEI.

The chain employs TRBV18 and TRBJ1-1; D perhaps matches TRBD1 (5 bases). This CDR3 is built from 16 residues. With 3 bases removed from V and 4 bases from J, the gap between germline ends came to 18 bases. Germline V gene sequence: CDR1 KGHSH, CDR2 LQKENI. The DNA for the CDR3 is TGTGCCAGCTCACCTCCACCCCGGGGGGTAGGCACTGAAGCTTTCTTT. As protein: CASSPPPRGVGTEAFF.

The chain joins TRBV10-3 to TRBJ2-3; a possible D gene is TRBD2 (6 bases). Germline V lookup: CDR1 ENHRY, CDR2 SYGVKD. Between the trimmed V and J ends, which lost 2 bases and 13 bases, there was a span of 13 bases. The CDR3 runs 12 residues. CDR3 in DNA: TGTGCCATCAGTGAGCCGGAGGGGCGAGAGTATTTT. Protein product: CAISEPEGREYF.

The J gene is TRBJ2-7, the V gene TRBV27; D ambiguous. The CDR3 spans 14 residues. Germline CDR1 is MNHEY and CDR2 is SMNVEV (reference sequence). V was trimmed by 4 bases and J by 2 bases, leaving 12 bases between them. The CDR3 loop is CASSSRPATYEQYF. The CDR3 nucleotides read TGTGCCAGCAGTTCCCGACCAGCTACCTACGAGCAGTACTTC.

The chain carries TRBV10-3 and TRBJ2-7; a possible D gene is TRBD2 (5 bases). Germline V gene sequence: CDR1 ENHRY, CDR2 SYGVKD. The CDR3 is 12 amino acids. Trimming pared 8 bases from V and 5 bases from J, leaving 13 bases between. The CDR3, as DNA: TGTGCCATCGCTGACTATCTCAACGAGCAGTACTTC. It translates to CAIADYLNEQYF.

This clonotype has only a few counts. CDR3 nucleotide sequence: TGTGCCAGCAGCTTAGTCAGGGAAGACTATGGCTACACCTTC. It translates to CASSLVREDYGYTF. The chain couples TRBV7-9 to TRBJ1-2, with a tentative D call TRBD1 (5 bases). V lost 1 base to trimming and J lost 3 bases, with 9 bases between them. Germline V CDR1 and CDR2: SEHNR, FQNEAQ (reference sequence). This CDR3 has 14 amino acids.

The chain combines TRBV20-1 with TRBJ2-4, with a possible D match to TRBD2 (5 bases). The J call may be faulty, since TRBJ2-5 better matches the DNA end. The V gene's germline CDR1 is DFQATT and CDR2 SNEGSKA (reference sequence). The CDR3 is 14 amino acids. This CDR3 is CSARDTARGETQYF. The DNA of the CDR3 is TGCAGTGCTAGAGATACAGCGAGAGGGGAGACCCAGTACTTC.

The CDR3 DNA reads as TGTGCCAGCAGTGATCCGCGGGAGGTAGCGGCAAGTAGCACAGATACGCAGTATTTT. It specifies CASSDPREVAASSTDTQYF. V gene TRBV2 combines with J gene TRBJ2-3; 8 bases are shared with TRBD2. The CDR3 covers 19 residues. Losses at the gene ends were 3 bases for V and 0 bases for J; bases not matched to a gene: 14. Germline-derived CDR1 and CDR2 are SNHLY and FYNNEI. Filled out from reference TRBV2 and TRBJ2-3, the complete variable domain reads EPEVTQTPSHQVTQMGQEVILRCVPISNHLYFYWYRQILGQKVEFLVSFYNNEISEKSEIFDDQFSVERPDGSNFTLKIRSTKLEDSAMYFCASSDPREVAASSTDTQYFGPGTRLTVL.

This chain joins TRBV2 and TRBJ1-6; tentative D call: TRBD1 (6 bases). Germline V gives CDR1 SNHLY, CDR2 FYNNEI. Trimming took 7 bases from V and 9 from J, leaving 19 bases between them. CDR3 length: 15 residues. CDR3 residues: CASKPRDTLFSPLHF. The CDR3 coding sequence is TGTGCCAGCAAGCCCCGGGACACGCTCTTTTCACCCCTCCACTTT.